The 14 T cell receptor beta chains given below trace back to one sample, sequenced in a study of PD-1 blockade in classical Hodgkin lymphoma. Here immunoSEQ multiplex PCR was the method, and the copy in TCRdb shows in-frame clones only, minus some. In the table there are roughly 61,000 clones, approximately 90% of which are singletons. Every patient experienced relapse after autologous stem cell transplantation, and brentuximab vedotin exposure varied. The source was peripheral blood mononuclear cells (PBMCs), collected at baseline. These receptor sequences come from a human donor with classical Hodgkin lymphoma.

The gene calls are TRBV9 and TRBJ2-7, with unresolved D. The V end lost 0 bases, the J end lost 0 bases, and 10 bases lay between the germline ends. The CDR3 has 15 residues. Germline V CDR1 and CDR2: SGDLS, YYNGEE. CDR3 protein: CASSVGGNPSYEQYF. The DNA for the CDR3 is TGTGCCAGCAGCGTAGGGGGAAACCCCTCCTACGAGCAGTACTTC.

This sequence joins TRBV7-8 and TRBJ1-2, with a tentative D call TRBD1 (5 bases). Germline values: CDR1 SGHVS, CDR2 FQNEAQ. V was pared by 3 bases and J by 0 bases, with 11 bases between. The CDR3 totals 15 residues. The DNA for the CDR3 is TGTGCCAGCAGCTTGGGCCGGACACCTAACTATGGCTACACCTTC. As protein: CASSLGRTPNYGYTF.

The genes are TRBV2 and TRBJ2-7, with a tentative D call TRBD1 (6 bases). There are 13 residues in the CDR3. The germline V gene encodes CDR1 SNHLY and CDR2 FYNNEI. Trimming removed 3 bases from V and 4 bases from J, with 10 bases in between. CDR3 in DNA: TGTGCCAGCAGTGACCTACAGGGTTACGAGCAGTACTTC. This gives the protein CASSDLQGYEQYF.

The J gene is TRBJ2-5, the V gene TRBV5-8, with D possibly matching TRBD1 (6 bases). CDR1 is SGHTS, CDR2 YDEGEE, per germline. V lost 4 bases, J lost 1 base, and 11 bases lay in between. This CDR3 comprises 14 residues. The DNA of the CDR3 is TGTGCCAGCAGCCCTGGACAGTTCCAAGAGACCCAGTACTTC. Translating gives CASSPGQFQETQYF.

This clone was recorded only once. The chain links TRBV27 to TRBJ1-1; D gene ambiguous. This CDR3 is 15 amino acids long. V lost 2 bases, J lost 0 bases, and 10 bases lay in between. Looked up from germline, CDR1 is MNHEY and CDR2 is SMNVEV (reference sequence). The CDR3 DNA reads as TGTGCCAGCAGTTTAACGCCCTTAATGAACACTGAAGCTTTCTTT. It encodes CASSLTPLMNTEAFF.

In this sample, this clone turned up once. The chain is built from TRBV7-9 and TRBJ2-2; the D is unclear. CDR1 is SEHNR and CDR2 is FQNEAQ in the germline V gene (reference sequence). CDR3 length: 14 residues. The V and J ends lost 0 bases and 6 bases respectively, with 8 bases between them. Here the CDR3 DNA reads TGTGCCAGCAGCTTAGCGGTCGGTGCCGGGGAGCTGTTTTTT. Protein sequence: CASSLAVGAGELFF.

CDR3 amino acids: CASSLRGEQYF. The CDR3 DNA sequence: TGTGCCAGCAGCTTGAGGGGCGAGCAGTACTTC. This chain joins TRBV5-4 and TRBJ2-7, with D perhaps matching TRBD1 (5 bases). Germline CDR1 and CDR2: SGHNT and YYREEE (reference sequence). The CDR3 extends over 11 amino acids. V gave up 1 base and J gave up 6 bases, with 5 bases separating them.

The V and J genes are TRBV5-4 and TRBJ1-1; tentative D call: TRBD1 (6 bases). The length of the CDR3 is 16 residues. Germline lookup yields CDR1 SGHNT and CDR2 YYREEE (reference sequence). The ends were cut back, 4 bases at V and 1 base at J, with 17 bases in the middle. CDR3 region: CASSIPRGASNTEAFF. CDR3 nucleotides: TGTGCCAGCAGCATACCTCGGGGGGCGTCGAACACTGAAGCTTTCTTT.

The V call is TRBV6-6, the J call TRBJ2-7; the D is unclear. Germline V lookup: CDR1 MNHNY, CDR2 SVGAGI (reference sequence). V was cut by 1 base and J by 4 bases, with 5 bases left in between. The CDR3 runs to 12 residues. This CDR3 is CASSYWLYEQYF. CDR3 sequence (DNA): TGTGCCAGCAGTTACTGGCTTTACGAGCAGTACTTC.

Points on this clone: The junction departs from the called germline gene at one end, perhaps through a read error. The chain carries TRBV2 and TRBJ1-2; D is ambiguous. Germline V lookup: CDR1 SNHLY, CDR2 FYNNEI. The CDR3 is made up of 14 amino acids. CDR3 sequence: CASSEDTQSGGYTF. The CDR3 DNA is TGTGCCAGCAGCGAAGATACACAGAGTGGGGGCTACACCTTC. Full variable domain (rest looked up from reference TRBV2 and TRBJ1-2): EPEVTQTPSHQVTQMGQEVILRCVPISNHLYFYWYRQILGQKVEFLVSFYNNEISEKSEIFDDQFSVERPDGSNFTLKIRSTKLEDSAMYFCASSEDTQSGGYTFGSGTRLTVV.

In DNA form, the CDR3 reads TGTGCCTGGAGTCTACCCCGAAATATAAATCAGCCCCAGCATTTT. The encoded protein is CAWSLPRNINQPQHF. The V gene is TRBV30, the J gene TRBJ1-5, with D unresolved. CDR1 is GTSNPN and CDR2 is SVGIG in the germline V gene (reference sequence). Trimming stripped 2 bases from V and 4 bases from J, with 15 bases between. This CDR3 has 15 residues.

V is TRBV30 and J is TRBJ1-4; D is unclear. Germline V lookup: CDR1 GTSNPN, CDR2 SVGIG (reference sequence). V was pared by 1 base and J by 8 bases, with 8 bases between. The CDR3 is 12 residues long. CDR3 coding DNA: TGTGCCTGGAGTGCAATAAAAGAAAAACTGTTTTTT. Its protein product is CAWSAIKEKLFF.

The chain couples TRBV5-4 to TRBJ2-7, with D maybe TRBD1 (5 bases). Germline V gene lookup returns CDR1 SGHNT and CDR2 YYREEE (reference sequence). The length of the CDR3 is 12 residues. The V end lost 4 bases, the J end lost 5 bases, and 10 bases lay between the germline ends. CDR3 nucleotides: TGTGCCAGCAGCACCGACAGACACGAGCAGTACTTC. As protein: CASSTDRHEQYF.

This rearrangement joins TRBV5-1 to TRBJ2-7, with D maybe TRBD2 (6 bases). Trimming left V 4 bases short and J 0 bases short, with 11 bases between. The CDR3 has 14 amino acids. Germline V gene data show CDR1 as SGHRS and CDR2 as YFSETQ. CDR3 protein: CASSPGDASYEQYF. The CDR3 coding sequence is TGCGCCAGCAGCCCGGGGGACGCCTCCTACGAGCAGTACTTC.